This note documents a single T cell receptor beta chain sequence. Other DNA sequences from this sample encode an identical CDR3 as well. These data originate in a study of control samples from healthy donors and cancer patients. The ends were cut back, 1 base at V and 8 bases at J, with 5 bases in the middle. The CDR3 has 12 amino acids. Sequencing used immunoSEQ multiplex PCR; TCRdb keeps in-frame clones, though not all of them. The sample contains more than 100,000 clones, roughly 92% of which appear only once. This clonotype was sampled from a woman aged 18-35 years in good health. Sequenced input: blood. V gene TRBV12-3 or TRBV12-4 combines with J gene TRBJ1-4; no definite D call. DNA of the CDR3: TGTGCCAGCAGTTTAGGAGGGGAAAAACTGTTTTTT. It is translated as CASSLGGEKLFF.